One and the same sample provided the 17 T cell receptor beta chains below, sequenced in a study of cytomegalovirus exposure and HLA in healthy donors. Use of 60 Vbeta and 13 Jbeta primers characterized the PCR. This table comes from immunoSEQ multiplex PCR, and its TCRdb copy is limited to in-frame clones, with some not included. The data show some 130,000 clones, about 8.9% seen once. Sequencing was performed on PBMCs. The source of these receptors is a man aged 50-59 years in good health and CMV-seronegative.

A remark on this clone: Additional DNA sequences in this sample encode the identical CDR3. V usage is TRBV18 and J usage is TRBJ2-3; TRBD2 agrees at 10 bases. V lost 5 bases and J lost 3; bases outside the gene matches: 5. This CDR3 is built from 15 residues. Germline V gives CDR1 KGHSH, CDR2 LQKENI. CDR3 in amino acids: CASSAGTSATDTQYF. CDR3 DNA sequence: TGTGCCAGCTCAGCCGGGACTAGCGCGACAGATACGCAGTATTTT.

This clone appeared a few times. The chain recombines TRBV6-5 with TRBJ1-4; D unclear. V shed 3 bases and J shed 0 bases, with 8 bases lying between them. The CDR3 has 15 amino acids. Germline lookup yields CDR1 MNHEY and CDR2 SVGAGI. The CDR3 sequence: CASSYLQATNEKLFF. The DNA of the CDR3 is TGTGCCAGCAGTTATCTCCAGGCAACTAATGAAAAACTGTTTTTT.

The gene calls are TRBV10-3 and TRBJ2-7; 9 bases agree with TRBD2. Unmatched junction bases numbered 7, after V lost 2 bases and J lost 2 bases. From germline, CDR1 is ENHRY and CDR2 SYGVKD. The CDR3 length is 16 residues. The CDR3, as DNA: TGTGCCATCAGTGAGAGTATGGCGGGAGGGCCCTACGAGCAGTACTTC. It translates to CAISESMAGGPYEQYF.

V is TRBV10-3 and J is TRBJ2-3, with D perhaps TRBD2 (5 bases). V gave up 4 bases and J gave up 2 bases, with 7 bases separating them. The CDR3 extends over 13 amino acids. CDR1 is ENHRY, CDR2 SYGVKD, per germline. The CDR3 DNA sequence: TGTGCCATCAGTGGCGGACTCACAGATACGCAGTATTTT. Translation: CAISGGLTDTQYF.

This clone was seen more than once but under ten times. The V and J genes are TRBV6-5 and TRBJ1-5, with a possible D match to TRBD1 (6 bases). The CDR3 has 14 amino acids. Per germline, CDR1 MNHEY and CDR2 SVGAGI. Deletions cut 5 bases from V and 3 bases from J, with 11 bases between. The CDR3 spells CASSLGQTNQPQHF. In DNA, the CDR3 is TGTGCCAGCAGTCTCGGACAGACCAATCAGCCCCAGCATTTT.

The gene calls are TRBV6-5 and TRBJ1-2; 9 nucleotides line up with TRBD1. This CDR3 has 15 residues. The V and J ends lost 0 bases and 8 bases, in that order; junction bases with no gene match: 7. Germline V gene lookup returns CDR1 MNHEY and CDR2 SVGAGI. The CDR3 region has the DNA TGTGCCAGCAGTTACTCTGGGACAGGGATTGGAGGCTACACCTTC. It yields the protein CASSYSGTGIGGYTF.

This clone has a handful of counts. This chain connects TRBV7-9 to TRBJ2-7; possible D gene TRBD2, 6 bases. The length of the CDR3 is 14 residues. V dropped 5 bases and J dropped 4 bases, with 15 bases sitting between them. Germline CDR1 is SEHNR and CDR2 is FQNEAQ (reference sequence). This CDR3 is CASSPRGGLYEQYF. The CDR3 DNA follows: TGTGCCAGCAGCCCCCGAGGAGGGTTGTACGAGCAGTACTTC.

The gene calls are TRBV7-8 and TRBJ2-2; 9 bases map to TRBD1. The CDR3 is 12 residues long. Trimming removed 9 bases from V and 6 bases from J; junction bases left unmatched: 2. Germline CDR1 reads SGHVS; CDR2 reads FQNEAQ. This CDR3 is CASRTGAGELFF. The CDR3 DNA follows: TGTGCCAGTAGGACAGGGGCCGGGGAGCTGTTTTTT.

The chain couples TRBV6-1 to TRBJ2-7, with unresolved D. Trimming removed 7 bases at V and 3 bases at J, with 13 bases between. The CDR3 is 13 residues long. Per the germline V gene, CDR1 is MNHNS and CDR2 is SASEGT. This CDR3 is CASMGSVVYEQYF. The CDR3 region has the DNA TGTGCCAGCATGGGCAGTGTTGTCTACGAGCAGTACTTC.

This clone has only a few counts. The gene calls are TRBV5-1 and TRBJ2-5; D might be TRBD2 (6 bases). CDR3 size: 15 residues. CDR1 SGHRS and CDR2 YFSETQ come from the germline V gene. V lost 0 bases to trimming and J lost 0 bases, with 9 bases between them. The CDR3 bases are TGCGCCAGCAGCTTGGCCCCTAGCGACCAAGAGACCCAGTACTTC. This codes for CASSLAPSDQETQYF.

This clone was observed a handful of times. This rearrangement joins TRBV9 to TRBJ2-5; TRBD2 agrees at 7 bases. CDR3 length equals 15 residues. Unmatched junction bases numbered 3, after V lost 0 bases and J lost 1 base. Per germline, CDR1 SGDLS and CDR2 YYNGEE. CDR3 DNA: TGTGCCAGCAGCGTAGCACGGGGGGTCCAAGAGACCCAGTACTTC. Amino acids: CASSVARGVQETQYF.

The V gene is TRBV7-9, the J gene TRBJ2-3, with 9 bases lining up with TRBD2. V shed 2 bases and J 4 bases; nucleotides not matched to a gene: 16. The length of the CDR3 is 19 residues. CDR1 and CDR2 (germline): SEHNR, FQNEAQ (reference sequence). This chain's CDR3 is CASSLSRGGGSGSADTQYF. Here the CDR3 DNA reads TGTGCCAGCAGCTTATCCAGAGGAGGTGGTAGCGGGAGCGCAGATACGCAGTATTTT.

This clone turned up a few times. Here the CDR3 reads CASSLSLGGAGEAFF. The CDR3 region has the DNA TGTGCCAGCAGTTTATCTCTAGGGGGCGCCGGTGAAGCTTTCTTT. The V and J genes are TRBV28 and TRBJ1-1; TRBD1 aligns across 7 bases. Per the germline V gene, CDR1 is MDHEN and CDR2 is SYDVKM. CDR3 length equals 15 residues. V dropped 1 base and J dropped 7; count of bases not matched to a gene: 9.

V and J are TRBV19 and TRBJ2-3, with D maybe TRBD1 (5 bases). Germline V gene lookup returns CDR1 LNHDA and CDR2 SQIVND (reference sequence). CDR3 length: 13 residues. Trimming cost V 9 bases and J 2 bases, with 12 bases left between them. The CDR3 coding sequence is TGTGCCAGCAACAGGTTCCACACAGATACGCAGTATTTT. It encodes CASNRFHTDTQYF. The variable domain in full, with the rest retrieved from reference TRBV19 and TRBJ2-3, is DGGITQSPKYLFRKEGQNVTLSCEQNLNHDAMYWYRQDPGQGLRLIYYSQIVNDFQKGDIAEGYSVSREKKESFPLTVTSAQKNPTAFYLCASNRFHTDTQYFGPGTRLTVL.

This clone was observed a handful of times. The chain carries TRBV10-3 and TRBJ2-3, with 10 bases identical to TRBD2. Germline-derived CDR1 and CDR2 are ENHRY and SYGVKD. The length of the CDR3 is 15 residues. With V trimmed by 6 bases and J by 2 bases, 5 bases remained unmatched. The CDR3 nucleotides read TGTGCCATCAGATTAGCGGGGGGTACCACAGATACGCAGTATTTT. This encodes CAIRLAGGTTDTQYF.

The gene calls are TRBV7-2 and TRBJ1-2; TRBD1 matches at 7 bases. Germline CDR1 SGHTA, CDR2 FQGNSA. CDR3 length: 14 residues. The V and J ends lost 1 base and 3 bases, in that order; junction bases with no gene match: 2. This CDR3 reads CASSLETGYYGYTF. CDR3 nucleotides: TGTGCCAGCAGCTTAGAGACAGGGTACTATGGCTACACCTTC.

This clone was observed a few times. The chain has TRBV21-1 and TRBJ2-4; the table names TRBD1, a call not compared with the DNA. TRBV21-1 is tagged as a pseudogene. There are 15 residues in the CDR3. DNA of the CDR3: TGTGCCAGCAGCAACTTCATCAGAGCCAAAAACATTCAGTACTTC. Its translation: CASSNFIRAKNIQYF.